Listed here is a single T cell receptor (beta chain). What it binds is not known. The sort gate was single viable CD3+CD4+CD8-CD45RO+ cells for memory CD4+ T cells. Serum IgG to CMV pp150, pp28, p38 and p52 defined serostatus. CD4+ T cells were isolated by positive magnetic selection. Generated by immunoSEQ multiplex PCR, the TCRdb table keeps only in-frame clones and is missing some. The table has 52,000 or so clones, approximately 80% seen once. The sample originates from a study of memory CD4+ T cells and cytomegalovirus serostatus. The wider study: Donors were healthy Belgian adults, 10 or so CMV seropositive and around 24 seronegative.

General observations from the study: CMV serostatus prediction reached median AUC 0.95, or 0.91 with US-trained model.

The CDR3 totals 15 residues. Trimming cost V 1 base and J 0 bases, with 10 bases left between them. Germline V lookup: CDR1 GTSNPN, CDR2 SVGIG (reference sequence). The chain carries TRBV30 and TRBJ1-3; the D gene is possibly TRBD1 (5 bases). The TCR originated in an adult in good health and CMV-seronegative. Material: memory CD4+ T cells from blood. DNA for the CDR3: TGTGCCTGGAGTGAAGGGGCGAGCTCTGGAAACACCATATATTTT. This encodes CAWSEGASSGNTIYF.